Listed here are 17 T cell receptor beta chains from one sample, sequenced in a study of shared clonotypes between healthy human individuals. Sequencing used immunoSEQ multiplex PCR; TCRdb keeps in-frame clones, though not all of them. The sample holds fewer than 1.8 million clones, just under 99% seen once. The sequenced sample was naive CD4+ T cells sorted from blood. The sample's subset: CD45RA+ positively selected. The receptors were gathered from a man aged 30 to 45 in good health.

The rearrangement uses TRBV7-8 and TRBJ2-1; 8 bases line up with TRBD2. V was clipped by 1 base and J by 5 bases; unmatched bases: 10. Germline-derived CDR1 and CDR2 are SGHVS and FQNEAQ. The CDR3 loop spans 17 amino acids. In DNA, the CDR3 is TGTGCCAGCAGCTTAGTTTCAGCGGGAGACCGCCACAATGAGCAGTTCTTC. Amino acid sequence: CASSLVSAGDRHNEQFF.

V is TRBV2 and J is TRBJ2-5; D unresolved. Germline assignment: CDR1 SNHLY and CDR2 FYNNEI. The CDR3 has 13 amino acids. V was cut by 6 bases and J by 3 bases, with 11 bases left in between. The CDR3 region is CASSPDTKETQYF. The CDR3 coding sequence is TGTGCCAGCAGCCCTGATACGAAAGAGACCCAGTACTTC.

The chain combines TRBV5-4 with TRBJ2-1; D not certain. The CDR3 is made up of 14 amino acids. V was clipped by 2 bases and J by 3 bases, with 9 bases between them. Germline V gene data show CDR1 as SGHNT and CDR2 as YYREEE (reference sequence). The CDR3 DNA is TGTGCCAGCAGCTTTGACTGGAACTACAATGAGCAGTTCTTC. Amino acid sequence: CASSFDWNYNEQFF.

The rearrangement links TRBV10-3 to TRBJ1-1; no clear D. V was shortened by 3 bases and J by 8 bases, with 13 bases between the two germline ends. Germline lookup yields CDR1 ENHRY and CDR2 SYGVKD. The CDR3 has 13 amino acids. The chain's CDR3 is CAISDHLREEAFF. The CDR3 bases are TGTGCCATCAGTGACCATCTCCGGGAGGAAGCTTTCTTT.

DNA for the CDR3: TGTGCCTGGAGTGTTACACAGGGGAAGGGTGGCTACACCTTC. This encodes CAWSVTQGKGGYTF. This rearrangement joins TRBV30 to TRBJ1-2; TRBD1 matches at 7 bases. Germline assignment: CDR1 GTSNPN and CDR2 SVGIG (reference sequence). The CDR3 is 14 residues long. J was trimmed by 7 bases and V by 0 bases; bases with no gene match: 8.

The rearrangement joins TRBV7-6 to TRBJ2-7, with 9 bases lining up with TRBD2. The CDR3 consists of 14 residues. J gave up 4 bases and V 5 bases, and 6 bases lay outside the gene matches. Germline lookup yields CDR1 SGHVS and CDR2 FNYEAQ. The CDR3 DNA sequence: TGTGCCAGCAGCCGCACTAGCGGGCTATACGAGCAGTACTTC. Encoded protein: CASSRTSGLYEQYF.

The rearrangement joins TRBV18 to TRBJ2-1; 10 bases map to TRBD1. The ends lost 6 bases at V and 9 bases at J; junction bases unmatched: 5. There are 13 residues in the CDR3. The V gene's germline CDR1 is KGHSH and CDR2 LQKENI. This CDR3 is CASSRGQGSEQFF. For the CDR3, the DNA is TGTGCCAGCTCGAGGGGACAGGGGAGTGAGCAGTTCTTC.

The chain carries TRBV6-5 and TRBJ2-5; D unclear. This CDR3 has 14 residues. Between the trimmed V and J ends, which lost 3 bases and 7 bases, there was a span of 15 bases. Germline loops: CDR1 MNHEY, CDR2 SVGAGI. CDR3 nucleotide sequence: TGTGCCAGCAGTTATGAGACCCCAGGCGGGACCCAGTACTTC. Translated: CASSYETPGGTQYF.

This chain joins TRBV25-1 and TRBJ2-1; 11 nucleotides match TRBD2. V trimming: 2 bases; J trimming: 10 bases; junction bases outside the gene matches: 10. Germline loops: CDR1 MGHDK, CDR2 SYGVNS. The CDR3 covers 16 residues. CDR3 residues: CASSETASGRWREQFF. The DNA for the CDR3 is TGTGCCAGCAGTGAAACAGCTAGCGGGAGGTGGCGGGAGCAGTTCTTC.

CDR3 residues: CASSQDAGLTRGSGYTF. DNA for the CDR3: TGCGCCAGCAGCCAAGATGCGGGGCTAACGAGGGGCTCTGGCTACACCTTC. The V and J genes are TRBV4-3 and TRBJ1-2; the D gene is possibly TRBD1 (5 bases). Trimming removed 0 bases at V and 7 bases at J, with 21 bases between. This CDR3 comprises 17 residues. CDR1 and CDR2 from the germline V gene are LGHNA and YSLEER.

The table lists this clone with a count of one. The CDR3 is CASRQGLVGNQPQHF. The CDR3 DNA reads as TGTGCCAGCAGACAAGGCCTTGTCGGCAATCAGCCCCAGCATTTT. The chain has TRBV7-2 and TRBJ1-5, with unresolved D. From germline, CDR1 is SGHTA and CDR2 FQGNSA. V lost 6 bases to trimming and J lost 2 bases, with 14 bases between them. The CDR3 has 15 amino acids. The full variable domain, completed using reference TRBV7-2 and TRBJ1-5, is GAGVSQSPSNKVTEKGKDVELRCDPISGHTALYWYRQSLGQGLEFLIYFQGNSAPDKSGLPSDRFSAERTGGSVSTLTIQRTQQEDSAVYLCASRQGLVGNQPQHFGDGTRLSIL.

This chain uses TRBV7-2 with TRBJ2-7, with TRBD1 identical over 9 bases. The CDR3 runs 17 residues. Germline lookup yields CDR1 SGHTA and CDR2 FQGNSA. Germline trimming cut 7 bases from V and 2 bases from J; bases unmatched to any gene: 15. CDR3 sequence (DNA): TGTGCCAGCACCCCGGCAGAATACAGGGGGCCCCCCTACGAGCAGTACTTC. This codes for CASTPAEYRGPPYEQYF.

The chain links TRBV7-6 to TRBJ2-5; perhaps TRBD2 as D (5 bases). The germline V gene encodes CDR1 SGHVS and CDR2 FNYEAQ. The V end was cut by 3 bases, the J end by 5 bases, with 10 bases between. CDR3 length equals 13 residues. CDR3 sequence: CASSLGSWETQYF. CDR3 sequence (DNA): TGTGCCAGCAGCTTGGGGAGTTGGGAGACCCAGTACTTC.

The V gene is TRBV2, the J gene TRBJ2-1; 10 nucleotides align to TRBD2. The V gene's germline CDR1 is SNHLY and CDR2 FYNNEI. Unmatched junction bases numbered 11, after V lost 10 bases and J lost 8 bases. The CDR3 loop spans 14 amino acids. The CDR3 region has the DNA TGTGCCACCCCCCTAGCGGGAGTTTTTGATGAGCAGTTCTTC. Translated, it gives CATPLAGVFDEQFF.

The rearrangement joins TRBV7-8 to TRBJ2-7; D is ambiguous. The germline V gene encodes CDR1 SGHVS and CDR2 FQNEAQ. V lost 1 base and J lost 3, with 10 bases in between. The CDR3 totals 14 residues. CDR3 bases: TGTGCCAGCAGCTTAGTAGTCAACTACTACGAGCAGTACTTC. Translated: CASSLVVNYYEQYF.

The chain combines TRBV5-4 with TRBJ2-2, with 7 bases matching TRBD1. CDR3 length equals 16 residues. Germline V lookup: CDR1 SGHNT, CDR2 YYREEE (reference sequence). V was pared by 4 bases and J by 4 bases, with 10 bases of the junction left unmatched. The CDR3 sequence is CASSQNDRVGTGELFF. The CDR3 DNA reads as TGTGCCAGCAGCCAAAATGACAGGGTGGGCACCGGGGAGCTGTTTTTT.

This clone was found once. The chain joins TRBV18 to TRBJ1-5; possibly TRBD1 for D (6 bases). The V end was cut by 4 bases, the J end by 3 bases, with 19 bases between. The CDR3 has 17 amino acids. CDR1 KGHSH and CDR2 LQKENI come from the germline V gene. The CDR3 loop is CASSRRTMDSYNQPQHF. DNA of the CDR3: TGTGCCAGCTCACGTAGAACCATGGACAGCTACAATCAGCCCCAGCATTTT.